The rows below give T cell receptor beta chains drawn from one sample of a study of T cell responses to AZD1222 COVID-19 vaccine. Assay used: immunoSEQ multiplex PCR; TCRdb lists only in-frame clones, some missing. The sample consists of roughly 70,000 clones, roughly nine tenths of them appearing once. The material was peripheral blood, obtained 28 days after the second AZD1222 dose. The origin of the receptors is an adult who received the AZD1222 COVID-19 vaccine. The CDR3 runs from the conserved cysteine through the conserved F or W. Fields, in order: V gene, J gene, D gene, clone size, CDR3 DNA, CDR3 protein. The D gene is left open where the match is weak. Some rows have no size entry. The others give once, few or many, or a class for an expanded clone.

>TRBV24-1|TRBJ1-2|-|once
TGTGCCACCAGTGGGACAGCGAACTATGGCTACACCTTC
CATSGTANYGYTF
>TRBV5-4|TRBJ2-2|-|-
TGTGCCAGCAGCCTAAACACCGGGGAGCTGTTTTTT
CASSLNTGELFF
>TRBV4-1|TRBJ1-3|-|-
TGCGCCAGCAAACCGGGCGGCAGGGGAAACACCATATATTTT
CASKPGGRGNTIYF
>TRBV29-1|TRBJ2-3|-|-
TGCAGCGTTGAATGGCACCCAGGGGGCACAGATACGCAGTATTTT
CSVEWHPGGTDTQYF
>TRBV30|TRBJ1-4|-|-
TGTGCCTGGAGTGTAGGGAGGGGTTCTTATGAAAAACTGTTTTTT
CAWSVGRGSYEKLFF
>TRBV30|TRBJ1-5|-|-
TGTGCCTGGAGTGTAGGGATAGATCAGCCCCAGCATTTT
CAWSVGIDQPQHF
>TRBV4-3|TRBJ1-2|-|-
TGCGCCAGCAGCCAAGAGATTGCCGTCATATTAGGGAGCTACACCTTC
CASSQEIAVILGSYTF
>TRBV6-5|TRBJ1-6|TRBD1|-
TGTGCCAGCAGTTACGGACAGGGAGGCCGTTCACCCCTCCACTTT
CASSYGQGGRSPLHF
>TRBV18|TRBJ1-2|-|-
TGTGCCAGCTCACCAGAGGAGGTCAATGGCTACACCTTC
CASSPEEVNGYTF
>TRBV3-1/TRBV3-2|TRBJ2-7|-|-
TGTGCCAGCAGAGTGGGAAGCGAGCAGTACTTC
CASRVGSEQYF
>TRBV28|TRBJ2-7|-|-
TGTGCCAGCAGTTTTCCGAGAGCCGGCTCCTACGAGCAGTACTTC
CASSFPRAGSYEQYF
>TRBV5-6|TRBJ2-2|-|once
TGTGCCAGCAGCTACCCGACTAGCACCGGGGAGCTGTTTTTT
CASSYPTSTGELFF
>TRBV19|TRBJ2-6|-|-
TGTGCCAGTAGTATCAGCAACTCTGGGGCCAACGTCCTGACTTTC
CASSISNSGANVLTF
>TRBV11-1|TRBJ2-3|TRBD2|-
TGTGCCAGCAGCTTACGACTAGCGAGCACAGATACGCAGTATTTT
CASSLRLASTDTQYF
>TRBV12-3/TRBV12-4|TRBJ2-1|-|once
TGTGCTTGCAGCCCCCGGTCTTTCCATGAGCAGTTCTTC
CACSPRSFHEQFF
>TRBV7-2|TRBJ2-3|-|once
TGTGCCAGCAGCCGCGGGGGCCGTAGCACAGATACGCAGTATTTT
CASSRGGRSTDTQYF
>TRBV3-1/TRBV3-2|TRBJ2-6|TRBD1|-
TGTGCCAGCAGCCAACTTTGGACAGGAAGCTCTGGGGCCAACGTCCTGACTTTC
CASSQLWTGSSGANVLTF
>TRBV9|TRBJ2-5|TRBD1|once
TGTGCCAGCAGTAACCTGGACAGGGATCAAGAGACCCAGTACTTC
CASSNLDRDQETQYF
>TRBV19|TRBJ1-2|-|-
TGTGCCAGTAGTGGCCCCAGGAGCTTCTACACCTTC
CASSGPRSFYTF
>TRBV19|TRBJ2-1|-|-
TGTGCCAGTAGTATAGGGGCGCAGAACTCCTACAATGAGCAGTTCTTC
CASSIGAQNSYNEQFF
>TRBV24-1|TRBJ2-3|-|-
TGTGCCACCAGTGACCCCACAGCCCTAAGGGCAGATACGCAGTATTTT
CATSDPTALRADTQYF
>TRBV2|TRBJ2-1|TRBD2|-
TGTGCCAGCTCGGGACTAGCGAGGTTAGGTGAGCAGTTCTTC
CASSGLARLGEQFF
>TRBV4-3|TRBJ2-2|TRBD2|-
TGCGCCAGCAGCCCGAGTGTTCGAGCGGGATTGAACACCGGGGAGCTGTTTTTT
CASSPSVRAGLNTGELFF